This entry concerns a single T cell receptor (beta chain). These data come from a study of T cells in Graves' hyperthyroidism and ophthalmopathy. Not enrolled were patients with uncontrolled infection, other autoimmune disease, pregnancy or lactation. CDR1 SQVTM and CDR2 ANQGSEA come from the germline V gene. V lost 7 bases, J lost 10 bases, and 20 bases lay in between. The CDR3 sequence is 13 residues long. Amplified TCR beta CDR3 regions came from RNA transcripts. First-round RT-PCR targeting the TCR CDR3 was performed with the HTBI primer set. TCRdb re-analysed the multiplex PCR reads in MiXCR, keeping a single row per CDR3 protein. The table lists approximately 710,000 distinct CDR3 sequences, about 18% of them singletons.

The sequence was obtained from a man between 45 and 60 years old with Graves' hyperthyroidism. J is TRBJ2-1 and V is TRBV29-1, with D perhaps TRBD2 (6 bases). The specimen sequenced was blood. CDR3 nucleotide sequence: TGCAGCGGGCTCATCGTCGGTGGAGGGGAGCAGTTCTTC. This encodes CSGLIVGGGEQFF.